This TCR beta chain is from a study of OX40 agonist ivuxolimab in advanced cancers. Across the study: From roughly 20 to 85 years was the age range, with a mean of approximately 63 years, and 65% to 90% were male. Having had anti-PD-1, anti-PD-L1 or anti-CTLA-4 therapy before was allowed, and 40% to 45% had some. Study-level findings and limits: Blood T cells, both CD4+ and CD8+, expanded clonally by week 6 at 0.1 to 3.0 mg/kg.

The CDR3 is 14 residues long. CDR1 is SGDLS, CDR2 YYNGEE, per germline. V lost 7 bases and J lost 3, with 13 bases in between. Repertoires were generated with immunoSEQ multiplex PCR, while TCRdb's copy carries only in-frame clones and drops some. This table holds about 20,000 clones, over 70% found once. As to this clone: Its matching antigen is unknown.

The sequence derives from an adult with an advanced solid tumor such as melanoma, head and neck, liver or kidney cancer. J is TRBJ1-4 and V is TRBV9; the D gene is possibly TRBD1 (5 bases). Sequenced here: CD4+ or CD8+ T cells sorted from blood, sampled in a trial of the OX40 agonist ivuxolimab. This CDR3 is CASGGTDANEKLFF. CDR3 DNA sequence: TGTGCCAGCGGGGGAACAGATGCTAATGAAAAACTGTTTTTT.